This is a list of T cell receptor beta chains from one sample in a study of blood T cell repertoires in COVID-19. Profiling relied on immunoSEQ multiplex PCR, and the TCRdb table lists in-frame clones only, not all of them. The data contain 250,000 to 350,000 clones, more than 70% of them singletons. The specimen sequenced was peripheral blood. These receptors came from a woman aged 45-65 years with acute or convalescent COVID-19. The CDR3 runs from the conserved cysteine through the conserved F or W. D genes are given only for firm matches. Clone sizes are given selectively: once, few, many, or a class where the clone is expanded.

length,V,size,J,D,DNA,CDR3
14,TRBV27,NA,TRBJ2-7,NA,TGTGCCAGCCGTCCCTGGGAGCCATCCTACGAGCAGTACTTC,CASRPWEPSYEQYF
16,TRBV5-1,NA,TRBJ2-1,TRBD1,TGCGCCAGCAGCTTGGAGGCTGGGACAGGGTACTATGAGCAGTTCTTC,CASSLEAGTGYYEQFF
12,TRBV3-1/TRBV3-2,many,TRBJ2-3,TRBD1,TGTGCCAGCAGCTTCCGGGACAGACTCCGGTATTTT,CASSFRDRLRYF
11,TRBV5-1,NA,TRBJ1-2,NA,TGCGCCAGCACATTGTTCTATGGCTACACCTTC,CASTLFYGYTF
14,TRBV9,NA,TRBJ2-5,NA,TGTGCCAGCAGCCTTTGGGGAGGCGAAGAGACCCAGTACTTC,CASSLWGGEETQYF
16,TRBV5-1,NA,TRBJ2-5,NA,TGCGCCAGCAGCCCGGGGCGGCAGGGGAGTCGAGAGACCCAGTACTTC,CASSPGRQGSRETQYF
15,TRBV21-1,NA,TRBJ1-2,NA,TGTGCCAGCAGCAAACTGGAGACAGGGACGGATGGCTACACCTTC,CASSKLETGTDGYTF
14,TRBV10-1,NA,TRBJ1-2,NA,TGCGCCAGCAGTGGGAGCGGGTCGGCATCTGGCTACACCTTC,CASSGSGSASGYTF
14,TRBV11-2,NA,TRBJ2-1,NA,TGTGCCAGCAGCTTAGATCGCCAGGGCGGTGAGCAGTTCTTC,CASSLDRQGGEQFF
14,TRBV30,NA,TRBJ1-5,TRBD1,TGTGCCTGGAGTGTTGGACAGGGGCATCAGCCCCAGCATTTT,CAWSVGQGHQPQHF
14,TRBV30,NA,TRBJ1-6,TRBD1,TGTGCCTCGGACAGGGCCTCCTATAATTCACCCCTCCACTTT,CASDRASYNSPLHF
12,TRBV19,NA,TRBJ2-5,NA,TGTGCCAGTAGGGACAAACAAGAGACCCAGTACTTC,CASRDKQETQYF
14,TRBV15,NA,TRBJ1-1,TRBD1,TGTGCCACCAGCAGGGACAGGGGGTACACTGAAGCTTTCTTT,CATSRDRGYTEAFF
14,TRBV10-2,NA,TRBJ1-5,NA,TGCGCCAGCAGTGAACTTCGGACAGATCAGCCCCAGCATTTT,CASSELRTDQPQHF
14,TRBV7-9,NA,TRBJ2-1,NA,TGTGCCAGCAGCTTAGCGCAGGGATTTGGCGAGCGGTTCTTC,CASSLAQGFGERFF
13,TRBV6-5,NA,TRBJ1-1,NA,TGTGCCAGCAGCGCGACTCTGAACACTGAAGCTTTCTTT,CASSATLNTEAFF
17,TRBV5-1,NA,TRBJ2-3,TRBD2,TGCGCCAGCAGCGACGGGACTAGCGGGAGCAGGATAGATACGCAGTATTTT,CASSDGTSGSRIDTQYF
14,TRBV29-1,NA,TRBJ2-5,NA,TGCAGCGTCGAATTGCCTATTTCGCAAGAGACCCAGTACTTC,CSVELPISQETQYF
16,TRBV7-9,NA,TRBJ2-7,TRBD2,TGTGCCAGCAGGTTAGGGAAAGCGGGAGCGTCCTACGAGCAGTACTTC,CASRLGKAGASYEQYF
15,TRBV7-2,NA,TRBJ1-5,NA,TGTGCCAGCAGCTCCTCCGCAGGGGCCCCTCGGGCCCAGCATTTT,CASSSSAGAPRAQHF
15,TRBV29-1,few,TRBJ1-2,TRBD1,TGCAGCGTTGATTTCGCCGGGACAGGGGACTATGGCTACACCTTC,CSVDFAGTGDYGYTF
15,TRBV2,NA,TRBJ1-1,TRBD1,TGTGCCAGCAGTGGGAACAGGGGGTTGAACACTGAAGCTTTCTTT,CASSGNRGLNTEAFF